This TCR beta chain was obtained from a study of T-cell memory formation after mild COVID-19 listed by TCRdb under 2021. Regarding the complete study: TCR sequence clusters from the two donors were found to be largely donor specific. In two donors, T-cell clones that expanded and contracted after mild COVID-19 were tracked by sequencing TCRalpha and TCRbeta repertoires over time. Two young, previously healthy adult volunteers made up the cohort, one male and one female. Paper-wide results and their limitations: The second-wave clones that peaked on day 37 were not confirmed to be SARS-CoV-2 specific. Clones that contracted from day 15 to 85 showed balanced CD4/CD8 phenotypes, whereas a second wave of clones that expanded from day 15 to 37 leaned towards CD4+. Contracting CD4+ clones turned up mainly in the CM and EM memory subsets, whereas EMRA was where CD8+ clones were enriched. Some responding clones were detected in pre-infection memory, suggesting pre-existing cross-reactive memory T cells joined the SARS-CoV-2 response. Only a couple of mild cases were covered by the study, and larger cohorts that include severe cases with pre-infection samples were considered necessary.

The instrument was an Illumina NovaSeq 6000. Using 5'RACE with constant-segment primers, TCRalpha and TCRbeta cDNA libraries were constructed, with sample barcodes and unique molecular identifiers added in the process. RNA was extracted from every sample with Trizol reagent. Library amplification was performed in two PCR steps, and a second sample barcode and Illumina TruSeq adapters were introduced in the second step. Libraries were sequenced on an Illumina NovaSeq with 2 x 150 bp paired-end reads. In the authors' own workflow: Demultiplexing of reads and collapsing into UMI-guided consensus sequences were performed with migec v1.2.7. Using mixcr v2.1.11, the UMI consensuses were aligned to TRA and TRB V and J templates and assembled into clonotypes. A clonotype was counted as expanded or contracted only if both edgeR and NoisET called the change significant, with noise models trained on biological replicates. For edgeR calls, a false discovery rate-adjusted p below 0.01 and a log2 fold-change threshold of 1 were applied. As an exploratory analysis of dynamics, max-normalized trajectories of the 1000 most abundant clonotypes were examined by PCA with hierarchical clustering. The CD4 or CD8 phenotype of responding clones was assigned using the separately sequenced CD4+ and CD8+ repertoires. The public reads were run again by TCRdb, first through fastp at Q25 and then through MiXCR, and only productive beta chains were kept. Here each entry gathers all rows of one CDR3 protein and keeps the most common genes and DNA. These V and J calls are TCRdb output, not the study's own analysis. The sample yields around 100,000 distinct CDR3 sequences; 20% to 25% were counted once. The top ten clonotypes cover 40% to 50% of the sample.

Ficoll-Paque density gradient centrifugation was the method used to isolate PBMCs. This clonotype was found many times. This clone's antigen is unknown. There are no base qualities to consult, and no much larger clone falls within one base. Counted from cysteine to phenylalanine, this CDR3 has 15 amino acids. Solely the CDR3 DNA is kept, with 45 bases framed from the first base. For this chain, trimming is 5 bases at the V end and 6 bases at the J end, and the number of junction bases without a gene match is 3. Looking up the germline V gene yields CDR1 SGHTA and CDR2 FQGNSA. The chain is made from TRBV7-2 and TRBJ2-1; TRBD2 lines up with 14 middle nucleotides. The TCR was taken from a man aged 18 to 30 who had mild COVID-19 (a few samples of this study predate the infection). The sample titles of this study are shuffled in the database, so cell type and time point are left out; the donor was told from shared clones. What was sequenced was PBMCs or a T cell subset sorted from them (not recorded which). The CDR3 protein sequence reads: CASSPGLAGANEQFF. At the DNA level, the sequence is TGTGCCAGCAGCCCGGGACTAGCGGGGGCCAATGAGCAGTTCTTC.